A selection of T cell receptor beta chains follows, all from one sample in a study of blood T cell repertoires in COVID-19. Data came from immunoSEQ multiplex PCR; TCRdb stores just in-frame clones and leaves some out. Seen here are about 35,000 clones, roughly nine tenths observed once, and the top ten hold about 2.2%. Material for sequencing was peripheral blood. These receptors all stem from a man aged 50 to 60 with active COVID-19. The conserved cysteine and the conserved F or W are not part of the CDR3 here. A D gene is named only where the DNA matches it firmly. Clone sizes are given selectively: once, few, many, or a class where the clone is expanded.

v_gene | abundance | d_gene | CDR3aa
TRBV27 | - | TRBD2 | ASSYGLAGYEQY
TRBV10-3 | - | TRBD2 | AISQTSGRTEQY
TRBV7-2 | few | - | ASNERGLKSEQY
TRBV9 | - | TRBD2 | ASSEKRTSGSRPGSYNEQF
TRBV7-3 | - | - | ASSWESGDTQY
TRBV10-3 | - | TRBD2 | AISVQGGAGANVLT
TRBV7-8 | - | - | ASSPRVLETQY
TRBV5-6 | - | - | ASSLNGRLETQY
TRBV11-3 | - | - | ASSSSGVNEQF
TRBV10-3 | once | TRBD1 | AISDRDRSIYEQY
TRBV2 | - | TRBD2 | ASSELAGGSDTQY
TRBV7-8 | few | - | ASSLGTRTTEAF
TRBV10-3 | - | - | AISEPGTQGEQY
TRBV4-1 | - | - | ASSQVGGYT
TRBV4-1 | - | TRBD1 | ASSRQDREETQY
TRBV29-1 | - | TRBD1 | SGSLGGDGYT
TRBV21-1 | - | - | ASSILGTGGTQY
TRBV2 | - | - | ASGEDSTDTQY
TRBV18 | - | TRBD1 | ASTSGTGLNEQF
TRBV15 | - | - | ATSRDSGGYT
TRBV6-1 | - | - | ASSESGGFHEQF
TRBV2 | - | TRBD2 | ASSASGAYNEQF
TRBV3-1/TRBV3-2 | - | - | ASSQAGGERTDTQY
TRBV7-6 | - | - | ASIKGGRNTEAF
TRBV7-6 | - | - | ASSVNTNTEAF
TRBV3-1/TRBV3-2 | - | TRBD1 | ASSRDSGNTEAF
TRBV10-1 | - | TRBD1 | ASSEATEGAWLNEQF
TRBV19 | - | - | ASSIRDWGQVGELF
TRBV19 | - | TRBD1 | ASSIEEDRAAF
TRBV12-3/TRBV12-4 | - | TRBD1 | ASILTGRVEQF
TRBV5-1 | - | - | ASSLSRTNTEAF
TRBV5-1 | - | - | ASSFGQSADTQY
TRBV19 | - | - | ASSLPRGFVNYGYT
TRBV21-1 | few | - | ASSKRVRSNQPQH
TRBV7-9 | - | - | ASSFGQTYNSPLH
TRBV5-1 | - | - | ASSLQVGGDEQF
TRBV7-9 | - | - | ASSLNSGGETQY
TRBV7-3 | - | - | ASSLGRTDTQY
TRBV5-1 | - | TRBD2 | ASSLGLAGRFEQY
TRBV6-5 | once | TRBD2 | ASRESGGPGETQY
TRBV5-6 | - | TRBD1 | ASSSNRGQQPQH
TRBV5-6 | - | - | ASSLYRAMNTEAF
TRBV3-1/TRBV3-2 | - | TRBD1 | ASSQGQGYAFGYT
TRBV5-4 | - | TRBD1 | ASSGLTGGETQY
TRBV19 | once | - | ASTGRDSYNEQF
TRBV7-9 | - | TRBD1 | ASSRGTGAPF